This T cell receptor (beta chain) originates from a study of T cell repertoires in cytomegalovirus infection. Looking at the study overall: Indicated by public TCR beta signatures were CMV infection and matching HLA type. The study's findings and limits: HLA-C-restricted CMV-specific TCR beta clonotypes prevailed in the ex vivo response.

TCRdb passed the reads through MiXCR, listing each CDR3 protein once. The sample yields 630,000 or so distinct CDR3 sequences, approximately 24% seen once. For this clonotype: Its matching antigen is unknown.

The sample taken for sequencing was CD8+ T cells from PBMCs. The clonotype originates from a human donor in good health (CMV status not recorded). Some clones in this sample may be carry-over from other donors' samples.

The CDR3 DNA reads as TGTGCCATCAACCCAATCGGGGGACGCTCCTACAATGAGCAGTTCTTC. This gives the protein CAINPIGGRSYNEQFF. The chain links TRBV10-3 to TRBJ2-1, with D possibly being TRBD2 (6 bases). Per the germline V gene, CDR1 is ENHRY and CDR2 is SYGVKD. The CDR3 sequence is 16 residues long. V shed 7 bases and J shed 0 bases, with 16 bases lying between them.